Listed below are T cell receptor beta chains from one sample, sequenced in a study of T cells in Graves' hyperthyroidism and ophthalmopathy. TCRdb independently ran MiXCR on the multiplex PCR reads; one entry per CDR3 protein. The sample includes about 280,000 distinct CDR3 sequences, around a quarter seen only once; the top ten take about a quarter. The material sequenced was blood. These receptor sequences come from a man aged 35 to 55 with Graves' hyperthyroidism that later progressed to Graves' ophthalmopathy. Each CDR3 is given with its conserved first and last residue. Fields, in order: CDR3 DNA, CDR3 protein, D gene, clone size, V gene, J gene. The D gene is left open where the match is weak. The size field is filled for only some rows; it gives once, few, many or a size class.

CDR3nt: TGTGCCAGCAGCTTGTACTGGTTAGAGGGGGACACTGAAGCTTTCTTT
CDR3aa: CASSLYWLEGDTEAFF
d_gene: -
abundance: many
v_gene: TRBV7-2
j_gene: TRBJ1-1

CDR3nt: TGTGCCAGCAGTTCAGGGGACAGGGTACAGCCCCAGCATTTT
CDR3aa: CASSSGDRVQPQHF
d_gene: TRBD1
abundance: many
v_gene: TRBV12-3/TRBV12-4
j_gene: TRBJ1-5

CDR3nt: TGTGCCAGCAGTTTAAAGGGGCGAGAAGCTTTCTTT
CDR3aa: CASSLKGREAFF
d_gene: -
abundance: -
v_gene: TRBV28
j_gene: TRBJ1-1

CDR3nt: TGCAGCGTCTCCGAGGCAGTGCGGGAGACCCAGTACTTC
CDR3aa: CSVSEAVRETQYF
d_gene: -
abundance: few
v_gene: TRBV29-1
j_gene: TRBJ2-5

CDR3nt: TGTGCCAGCAGCCAAATAGGACAGGGATACTACGAGCAGTACTTC
CDR3aa: CASSQIGQGYYEQYF
d_gene: TRBD1
abundance: many
v_gene: TRBV12-3/TRBV12-4
j_gene: TRBJ2-7

CDR3nt: TGTGCCATCAACTCGGGAGAGCGAAGGGAGACCCAGTACTTC
CDR3aa: CAINSGERRETQYF
d_gene: -
abundance: many
v_gene: TRBV10-3
j_gene: TRBJ2-5

CDR3nt: TGCAGAGTCACAGGGAACACTGAAGCTTTCTTT
CDR3aa: CRVTGNTEAFF
d_gene: -
abundance: many
v_gene: TRBV20-1
j_gene: TRBJ1-1

CDR3nt: TGTGCCAGCAGGAAGGACAGGGAGGTTGACACTGAAGCTTTCTTT
CDR3aa: CASRKDREVDTEAFF
d_gene: TRBD1
abundance: many
v_gene: TRBV9
j_gene: TRBJ1-1

CDR3nt: TGTGCCAGCAGTTCGGGACTAGCGGGCGGTGCGGGGACCCAGTACTTC
CDR3aa: CASSSGLAGGAGTQYF
d_gene: TRBD2
abundance: few
v_gene: TRBV12-3/TRBV12-4
j_gene: TRBJ2-5

CDR3nt: TGTGCCAGCAGTTTCGGGTCTTACCGGTATGGCTACACCTTC
CDR3aa: CASSFGSYRYGYTF
d_gene: -
abundance: -
v_gene: TRBV28
j_gene: TRBJ1-2

CDR3nt: TGTGCCAGCAGCCCCTCACAGGGGGGTGGTACCGGGGAGCTGTTTTTT
CDR3aa: CASSPSQGGGTGELFF
d_gene: TRBD1
abundance: many
v_gene: TRBV5-5
j_gene: TRBJ2-2

CDR3nt: TGTGCCAGCAGCTTACGGACAGGGCGTGGTACTGAAGCTTTCTTT
CDR3aa: CASSLRTGRGTEAFF
d_gene: TRBD1
abundance: many
v_gene: TRBV5-8
j_gene: TRBJ1-1

CDR3nt: TGTGCCAGCAACATGAAGAACACTGAAGCTTTCTTT
CDR3aa: CASNMKNTEAFF
d_gene: -
abundance: many
v_gene: TRBV2
j_gene: TRBJ1-1

CDR3nt: TGCGCCAGCAGCCCGTGGGGACAGGGCACTGAAGCTTTCTTT
CDR3aa: CASSPWGQGTEAFF
d_gene: TRBD1
abundance: many
v_gene: TRBV5-1
j_gene: TRBJ1-1

CDR3nt: TGTGCCAGCAGCTCCACTAGGGACTCGAACACCGGGGAGCTGTTTTTT
CDR3aa: CASSSTRDSNTGELFF
d_gene: -
abundance: many
v_gene: TRBV13
j_gene: TRBJ2-2

CDR3nt: TGTGCCACCGCCTCGCAGACGGGAGGGTTGGAGACCCAGTACTTC
CDR3aa: CATASQTGGLETQYF
d_gene: TRBD2
abundance: many
v_gene: TRBV24-1
j_gene: TRBJ2-5

CDR3nt: TGTGCCAGCAGCACAGGGGACCAAGAGACCCAGTACTTC
CDR3aa: CASSTGDQETQYF
d_gene: TRBD1
abundance: many
v_gene: TRBV7-3
j_gene: TRBJ2-5

CDR3nt: TGTGCCAGCAGTCCACCTAGCGGGAGGGCCTCCTACGAGCAGTACTTC
CDR3aa: CASSPPSGRASYEQYF
d_gene: TRBD2
abundance: many
v_gene: TRBV6-2/TRBV6-3
j_gene: TRBJ2-7

CDR3nt: TGTGCCAGCAGTGAAGCGCTGGGAGGTGCTCAGCCCCAGCATTTT
CDR3aa: CASSEALGGAQPQHF
d_gene: -
abundance: many
v_gene: TRBV6-1
j_gene: TRBJ1-5

CDR3nt: TGCGCCAGCAGCCCATCTCCGAGGACCAACAGCAATCAGCCCCAGCATTTT
CDR3aa: CASSPSPRTNSNQPQHF
d_gene: -
abundance: many
v_gene: TRBV5-1
j_gene: TRBJ1-5

CDR3nt: TGTGCCAGCAGCTTAGCCGCAGGGGATATCTCCTACGAGCAGTACTTC
CDR3aa: CASSLAAGDISYEQYF
d_gene: -
abundance: many
v_gene: TRBV7-9
j_gene: TRBJ2-7

CDR3nt: TGCAGTGCTCCAATAGCGGGAGCCAAAAACATTCAGTACTTC
CDR3aa: CSAPIAGAKNIQYF
d_gene: TRBD2
abundance: -
v_gene: TRBV20-1
j_gene: TRBJ2-4

CDR3nt: TGTGCCAGCAGCTTAGCTTGGAGGCAGAACGACAACTATGGCTACACCTTC
CDR3aa: CASSLAWRQNDNYGYTF
d_gene: -
abundance: -
v_gene: TRBV7-8
j_gene: TRBJ1-2

CDR3nt: TGTGCCAGCAGTTACCCCGGCGTGGATCAGCCCCAGCATTTT
CDR3aa: CASSYPGVDQPQHF
d_gene: -
abundance: many
v_gene: TRBV6-5
j_gene: TRBJ1-5

CDR3nt: TGTGCCAGCAGCTTGCGGGACAGGGGGAACGAGCAGTACTTC
CDR3aa: CASSLRDRGNEQYF
d_gene: TRBD1
abundance: once
v_gene: TRBV7-8
j_gene: TRBJ2-7

CDR3nt: TGTGCCAGTAGCCCCCTAAATCAGCCCCAGCATTTT
CDR3aa: CASSPLNQPQHF
d_gene: -
abundance: many
v_gene: TRBV19
j_gene: TRBJ1-5

CDR3nt: TGCGCCAGCAGCACCAGACTAGCGGGAGGGCTGTACGAGCAGTACTTC
CDR3aa: CASSTRLAGGLYEQYF
d_gene: TRBD2
abundance: many
v_gene: TRBV5-1
j_gene: TRBJ2-7

CDR3nt: TGCAGTGCTAGATCCTCATCCCCGGGCTACACCTTC
CDR3aa: CSARSSSPGYTF
d_gene: -
abundance: -
v_gene: TRBV20-1
j_gene: TRBJ1-2

CDR3nt: TGCAGTGCGGGGGGGCCCGCTAACTATGGCTACACCTTC
CDR3aa: CSAGGPANYGYTF
d_gene: -
abundance: -
v_gene: TRBV20-1
j_gene: TRBJ1-2

CDR3nt: TGTGCCAGTGCGACAGGTTTGAGCAATCAGCCCCAGCATTTT
CDR3aa: CASATGLSNQPQHF
d_gene: -
abundance: many
v_gene: TRBV19
j_gene: TRBJ1-5

CDR3nt: TGTGCCAGCAGTTACGGCACAGGGGGCCTGTCCTACGAGCAGTACTTC
CDR3aa: CASSYGTGGLSYEQYF
d_gene: TRBD1
abundance: -
v_gene: TRBV6-5
j_gene: TRBJ2-7

CDR3nt: TGTGCCAGTAGTCCTACATACAGGGGGGACACTGAAGCTTTCTTT
CDR3aa: CASSPTYRGDTEAFF
d_gene: TRBD1
abundance: many
v_gene: TRBV19
j_gene: TRBJ1-1

CDR3nt: TGCGCCAGCAGCTTGAACGTAGTGGCATACACCGGGGAGCTGTTTTTT
CDR3aa: CASSLNVVAYTGELFF
d_gene: -
abundance: many
v_gene: TRBV5-1
j_gene: TRBJ2-2

CDR3nt: TGCAGTGCTAGCAACAGGGTCTCGGGCTACGAGCAGTACTTC
CDR3aa: CSASNRVSGYEQYF
d_gene: -
abundance: few
v_gene: TRBV20-1
j_gene: TRBJ2-7

CDR3nt: TGTGCCAGCAGTCCCCGAGCACTAGCGGGAGGGGGTATTCAGTACTTC
CDR3aa: CASSPRALAGGGIQYF
d_gene: TRBD2
abundance: many
v_gene: TRBV6-1
j_gene: TRBJ2-4

CDR3nt: TGTGCCAGCAGCTCCCAACGCGCGGGAGTGCGAGAGACCCAGTACTTC
CDR3aa: CASSSQRAGVRETQYF
d_gene: TRBD2
abundance: few
v_gene: TRBV7-2
j_gene: TRBJ2-5

CDR3nt: TGTGCCAGCAGCGTCCCCCGAACAGGCTACGAGCAGTACTTC
CDR3aa: CASSVPRTGYEQYF
d_gene: -
abundance: -
v_gene: TRBV6-1
j_gene: TRBJ2-7

CDR3nt: TGTGCCAGCAGCCAAGAGTACTTTTACGAGCAGTACTTC
CDR3aa: CASSQEYFYEQYF
d_gene: -
abundance: -
v_gene: TRBV4-2
j_gene: TRBJ2-7

CDR3nt: TGTGCCAGCAGCTTAGAGGTGGGAAGGCGCCAAGAGACCCAGTACTTC
CDR3aa: CASSLEVGRRQETQYF
d_gene: -
abundance: -
v_gene: TRBV7-2
j_gene: TRBJ2-5

CDR3nt: TGTGCCAGCAGTTTCGGTGCCGGGGAGCTGTTTTTT
CDR3aa: CASSFGAGELFF
d_gene: -
abundance: many
v_gene: TRBV7-9
j_gene: TRBJ2-2

CDR3nt: TGCAGCGTTGAGGCCGGGACAGGGTACACTGAAGCTTTCTTT
CDR3aa: CSVEAGTGYTEAFF
d_gene: TRBD1
abundance: many
v_gene: TRBV29-1
j_gene: TRBJ1-1

CDR3nt: TGTGCTAGTGGTTTGGTAGGGGGGGAGACCCAGTACTTC
CDR3aa: CASGLVGGETQYF
d_gene: -
abundance: many
v_gene: TRBV12-5
j_gene: TRBJ2-5

CDR3nt: TGTGCCAGCAGTCCCGGGGACTGGACAGGGCACCAAGAGACCCAGTACTTC
CDR3aa: CASSPGDWTGHQETQYF
d_gene: TRBD1
abundance: few
v_gene: TRBV12-3/TRBV12-4
j_gene: TRBJ2-5

CDR3nt: TGTGCCACCAGTGACTCCAGGGACAGCAGATATGAAGCTTTCTTT
CDR3aa: CATSDSRDSRYEAFF
d_gene: TRBD1
abundance: many
v_gene: TRBV24-1
j_gene: TRBJ1-1

CDR3nt: TGTGCCAGCAGCCAAGAGAAACAGGGAAACACCATATATTTT
CDR3aa: CASSQEKQGNTIYF
d_gene: -
abundance: many
v_gene: TRBV3-1
j_gene: TRBJ1-3

CDR3nt: TGTGCCAGCAGCTATACGGACAGGGGCTCCTACGAGCAGTACTTC
CDR3aa: CASSYTDRGSYEQYF
d_gene: TRBD1
abundance: few
v_gene: TRBV6-5
j_gene: TRBJ2-7

CDR3nt: TGTGCCAGCAGTGAACAGGACCCCTCAGCTAACTATGGCTACACCTTC
CDR3aa: CASSEQDPSANYGYTF
d_gene: -
abundance: many
v_gene: TRBV6-1
j_gene: TRBJ1-2

CDR3nt: TGTGCCAGCAAAGGGACCCACAGCATTCAGTACTTC
CDR3aa: CASKGTHSIQYF
d_gene: -
abundance: many
v_gene: TRBV27
j_gene: TRBJ2-4

CDR3nt: TGCAGTGCTTACACAACAGGGGAAGTCGTGAACACTGAAGCTTTCTTT
CDR3aa: CSAYTTGEVVNTEAFF
d_gene: TRBD1
abundance: many
v_gene: TRBV20-1
j_gene: TRBJ1-1

CDR3nt: TGTGCCAGCAGTTTAGAAGGGACAGGGGGAGTTGCTCCGTACTTC
CDR3aa: CASSLEGTGGVAPYF
d_gene: TRBD1
abundance: many
v_gene: TRBV12-3/TRBV12-4
j_gene: TRBJ2-7

CDR3nt: TGTGCCAGTTCCACAGCAACTAATGAAAAACTGTTTTTT
CDR3aa: CASSTATNEKLFF
d_gene: -
abundance: -
v_gene: TRBV27
j_gene: TRBJ1-4

CDR3nt: TGTGCCAGTAGTATGGTTTACCGGGATGGCTACACCTTC
CDR3aa: CASSMVYRDGYTF
d_gene: -
abundance: many
v_gene: TRBV19
j_gene: TRBJ1-2

CDR3nt: TGTGCCAGCAGTTTATTTGGGAGGGGGCTTAGGCAAGAGACCCAGTACTTC
CDR3aa: CASSLFGRGLRQETQYF
d_gene: -
abundance: many
v_gene: TRBV28
j_gene: TRBJ2-5

CDR3nt: TGTGCCAGCAATCCCGGGACAGGGTTGAGCTCCTACGAGCAGTACTTC
CDR3aa: CASNPGTGLSSYEQYF
d_gene: TRBD1
abundance: many
v_gene: TRBV27
j_gene: TRBJ2-7

CDR3nt: TGTGCCAGCAGCTTACGGGGCGTGGGACAAGAGACCCAGTACTTC
CDR3aa: CASSLRGVGQETQYF
d_gene: -
abundance: few
v_gene: TRBV11-3
j_gene: TRBJ2-5

CDR3nt: TGTGCCAGCAGCTTATCTGGGGTAGCGGGAGAGCCATCCGCCTACGAGCAGTACTTC
CDR3aa: CASSLSGVAGEPSAYEQYF
d_gene: TRBD2
abundance: -
v_gene: TRBV28
j_gene: TRBJ2-7

CDR3nt: TGTGCCTGGAGTGTACCCTCCTCTAACTATGGCTACACCTTC
CDR3aa: CAWSVPSSNYGYTF
d_gene: -
abundance: many
v_gene: TRBV30
j_gene: TRBJ1-2